This section outlines one TCR beta chain sequence together with its context. Original methodology: Using reference gene primer amplification, nucleated cell counts were estimated. Measured with immunoSEQ multiplex PCR; TCRdb has only the in-frame clones, and not every one. V and J calls plus clone size are reproduced from that table; the DNA served to infer D and trimming. The sample has about 81,000 clones, around 75% seen once. This entry belongs to a study of blood T cell repertoires in COVID-19. Overall study context: Acute and convalescent COVID-19 specimens originated in the United States, Italy and Spain.

CDR1 is SGHNT, CDR2 YYREEE, per germline (reference sequence). V gave up 3 bases and J gave up 1 base, with 10 bases separating them. The CDR3 is 14 residues long. The chain is built from TRBV5-4 and TRBJ1-1; no definite D call. The receptor's source is a woman aged 50 to 65 with acute or convalescent COVID-19. The sample taken for sequencing was peripheral blood. Here the CDR3 DNA reads TGTGCCAGCAGCTCCGAGGGCTGGAACACTGAAGCTTTCTTT. Translated, it gives CASSSEGWNTEAFF.